The source of this T cell receptor beta chain is a study of vaccination and CD4 T cells after COVID-19. Cultured CD4+ T cells had their DNA profiled by the Oncomine TCR Beta short-read assay. TCRdb itself ran the PCR reads through MiXCR, one entry per CDR3 protein. The table has 8,000 or so distinct CDR3 sequences, roughly 18% seen once; the top ten hold 21%. Treatment defined: approximately 10-day PBMC culture with coronavirus spike peptide pools or control peptides (ViraFEST assay). Investigators isolated CD4+ T cells by negative selection after about 10 days of culture. Trimming cost V 3 bases and J 4 bases; bases outside gene matches: 5. Germline V gene lookup returns CDR1 SGHVS and CDR2 FQNEAQ. The CDR3 is made up of 15 amino acids. A note on this clonotype: Its cognate antigen is unknown.

The V and J genes are TRBV7-8 and TRBJ2-3, with 9 bases identical to TRBD2. Sequences were derived from CD4+ T cells from blood, cultured in vitro, sampled after SARS-CoV-2 vaccination. This receptor was identified in a human donor who had recovered from COVID-19. This chain's CDR3 is CASSLAGGVADTQYF. The CDR3 DNA reads as TGTGCCAGCAGCTTGGCGGGAGGGGTCGCAGATACGCAGTATTTT.